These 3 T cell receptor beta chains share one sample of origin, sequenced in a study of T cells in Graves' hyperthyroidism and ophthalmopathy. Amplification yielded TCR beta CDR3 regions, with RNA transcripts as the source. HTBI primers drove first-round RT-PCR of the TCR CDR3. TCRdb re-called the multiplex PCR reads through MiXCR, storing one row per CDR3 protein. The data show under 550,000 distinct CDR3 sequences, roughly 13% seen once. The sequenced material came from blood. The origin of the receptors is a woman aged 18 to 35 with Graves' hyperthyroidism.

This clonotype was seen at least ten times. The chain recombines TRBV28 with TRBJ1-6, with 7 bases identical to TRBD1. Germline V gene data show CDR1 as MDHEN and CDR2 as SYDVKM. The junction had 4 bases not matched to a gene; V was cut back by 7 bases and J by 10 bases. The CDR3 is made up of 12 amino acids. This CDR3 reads CASKQGRSPLHF. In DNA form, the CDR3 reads TGTGCCAGCAAACAGGGGAGATCACCCCTCCACTTT.

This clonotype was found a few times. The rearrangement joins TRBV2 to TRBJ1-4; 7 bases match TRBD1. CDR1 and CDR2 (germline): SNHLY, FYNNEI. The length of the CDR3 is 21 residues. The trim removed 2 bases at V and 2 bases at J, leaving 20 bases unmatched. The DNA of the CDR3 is TGTGCCAGCAGTGAAAAGGTGCCGGGACAGTTTAATGGGCCGACTAATGAAAAACTGTTTTTT. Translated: CASSEKVPGQFNGPTNEKLFF.

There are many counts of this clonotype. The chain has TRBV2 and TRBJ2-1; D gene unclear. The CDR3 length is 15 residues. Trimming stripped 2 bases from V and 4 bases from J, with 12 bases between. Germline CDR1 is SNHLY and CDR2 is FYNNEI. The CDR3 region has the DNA TGTGCCAGCAGTGAACTGAGTACGACTTACAATGAGCAGTTCTTC. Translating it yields CASSELSTTYNEQFF.